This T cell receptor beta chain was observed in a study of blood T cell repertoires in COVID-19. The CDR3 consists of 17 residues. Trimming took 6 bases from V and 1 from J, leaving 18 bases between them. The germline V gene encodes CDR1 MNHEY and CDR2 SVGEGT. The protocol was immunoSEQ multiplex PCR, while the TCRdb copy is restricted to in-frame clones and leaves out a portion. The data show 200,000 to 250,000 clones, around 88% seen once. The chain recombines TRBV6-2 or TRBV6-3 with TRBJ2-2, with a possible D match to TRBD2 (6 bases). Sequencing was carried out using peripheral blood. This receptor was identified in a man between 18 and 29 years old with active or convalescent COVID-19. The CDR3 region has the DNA TGTGCCAGCAGCCCAAAGCTTATCGGGGGGAACACCGGGGAGCTGTTTTTT. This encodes CASSPKLIGGNTGELFF.